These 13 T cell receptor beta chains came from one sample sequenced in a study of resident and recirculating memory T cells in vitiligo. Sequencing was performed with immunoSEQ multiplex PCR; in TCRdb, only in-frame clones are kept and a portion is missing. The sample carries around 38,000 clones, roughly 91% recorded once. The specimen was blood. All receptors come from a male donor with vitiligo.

The CDR3 loop is CASRSGGNTIYF. For the CDR3, the DNA is TGTGCCAGCAGATCTGGGGGGAACACCATATATTTT. The rearrangement uses TRBV6-5 and TRBJ1-3; tentative D call: TRBD1 (5 bases). The germline V gene encodes CDR1 MNHEY and CDR2 SVGAGI. V lost 6 bases and J 7 bases, leaving 10 bases between the germline ends. The CDR3 is 12 residues long.

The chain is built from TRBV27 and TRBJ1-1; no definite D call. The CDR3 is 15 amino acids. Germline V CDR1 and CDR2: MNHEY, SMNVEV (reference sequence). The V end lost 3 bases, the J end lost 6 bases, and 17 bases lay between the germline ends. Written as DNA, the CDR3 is TGTGCCAGCAGTTTTTATAAGGGAGTAGATGCTGAAGCTTTCTTT. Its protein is CASSFYKGVDAEAFF.

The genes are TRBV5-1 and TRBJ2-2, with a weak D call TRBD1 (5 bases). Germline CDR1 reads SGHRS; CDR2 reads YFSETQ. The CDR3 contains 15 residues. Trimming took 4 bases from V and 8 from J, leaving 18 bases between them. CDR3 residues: CASSDLGAGPGELFF. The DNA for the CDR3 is TGCGCCAGCAGCGACTTAGGCGCAGGGCCGGGGGAGCTGTTTTTT.

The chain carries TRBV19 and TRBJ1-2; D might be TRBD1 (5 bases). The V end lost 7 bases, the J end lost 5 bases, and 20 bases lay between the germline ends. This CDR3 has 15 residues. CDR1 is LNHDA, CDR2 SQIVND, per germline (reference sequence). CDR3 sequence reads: CASIPAPTGGYGYTF. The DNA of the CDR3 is TGTGCCAGTATCCCCGCCCCCACAGGAGGGTATGGCTACACCTTC.

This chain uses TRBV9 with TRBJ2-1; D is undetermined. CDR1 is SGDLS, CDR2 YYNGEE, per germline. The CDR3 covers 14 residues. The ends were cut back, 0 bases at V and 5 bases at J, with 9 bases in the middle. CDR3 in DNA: TGTGCCAGCAGCGTAGCTACAGAAGACAATGAGCAGTTCTTC. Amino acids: CASSVATEDNEQFF. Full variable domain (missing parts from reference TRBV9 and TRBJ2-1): DSGVTQTPKHLITATGQRVTLRCSPRSGDLSVYWYQQSLDQGLQFLIQYYNGEERAKGNILERFSAQQFPDLHSELNLSSLELGDSALYFCASSVATEDNEQFFGPGTRLTVL.

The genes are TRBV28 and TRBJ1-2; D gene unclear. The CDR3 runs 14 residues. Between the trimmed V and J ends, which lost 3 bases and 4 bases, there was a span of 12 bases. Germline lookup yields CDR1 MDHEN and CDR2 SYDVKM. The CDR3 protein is CASSLGGSSYGYTF. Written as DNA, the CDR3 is TGTGCCAGCAGTTTGGGCGGGTCCTCCTATGGCTACACCTTC.

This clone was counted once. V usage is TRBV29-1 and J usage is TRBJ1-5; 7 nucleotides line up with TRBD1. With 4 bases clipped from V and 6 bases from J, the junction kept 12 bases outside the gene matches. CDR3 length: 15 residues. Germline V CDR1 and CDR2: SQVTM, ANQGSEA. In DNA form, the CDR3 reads TGCAGCGTTGGAGGGGGCCAAGGTTTTGGTCAGCCCCAGCATTTT. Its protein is CSVGGGQGFGQPQHF.

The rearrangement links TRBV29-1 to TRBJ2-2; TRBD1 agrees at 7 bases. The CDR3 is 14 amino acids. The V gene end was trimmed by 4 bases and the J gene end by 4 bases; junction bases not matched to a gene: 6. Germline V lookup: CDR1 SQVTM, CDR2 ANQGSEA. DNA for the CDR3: TGCAGCGTTGGACGGACAGGCTTCACCGGGGAGCTGTTTTTT. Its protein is CSVGRTGFTGELFF.

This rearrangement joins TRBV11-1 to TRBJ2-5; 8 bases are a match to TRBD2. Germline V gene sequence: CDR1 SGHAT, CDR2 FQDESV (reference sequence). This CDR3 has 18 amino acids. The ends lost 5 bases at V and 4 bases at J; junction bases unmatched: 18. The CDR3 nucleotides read TGTGCCAGCAGCATTCTTAATTTAGTCGGGGGGGCCGGAGAGACCCAGTACTTC. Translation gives CASSILNLVGGAGETQYF.

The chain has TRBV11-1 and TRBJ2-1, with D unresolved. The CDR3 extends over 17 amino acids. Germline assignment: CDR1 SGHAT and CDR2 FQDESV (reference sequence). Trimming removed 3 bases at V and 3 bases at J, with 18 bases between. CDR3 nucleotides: TGTGCCAGCAGCTTTATAAGCCTGACTGGGTACTACAATGAGCAGTTCTTC. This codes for CASSFISLTGYYNEQFF.

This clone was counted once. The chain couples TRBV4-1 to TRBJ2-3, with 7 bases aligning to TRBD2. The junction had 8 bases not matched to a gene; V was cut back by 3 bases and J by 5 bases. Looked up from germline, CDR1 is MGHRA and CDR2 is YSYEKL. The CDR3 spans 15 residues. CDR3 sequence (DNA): TGCGCCAGCAGCCACCGAGCGGGGTCGGGAGATACGCAGTATTTT. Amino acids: CASSHRAGSGDTQYF.

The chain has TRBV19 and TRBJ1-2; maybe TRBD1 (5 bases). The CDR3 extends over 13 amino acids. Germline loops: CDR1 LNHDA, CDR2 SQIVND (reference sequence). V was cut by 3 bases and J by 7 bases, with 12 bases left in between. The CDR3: CASSITGLGGYTF. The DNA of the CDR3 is TGTGCCAGTAGTATTACGGGACTGGGTGGCTACACCTTC. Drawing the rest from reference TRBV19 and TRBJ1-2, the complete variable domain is DGGITQSPKYLFRKEGQNVTLSCEQNLNHDAMYWYRQDPGQGLRLIYYSQIVNDFQKGDIAEGYSVSREKKESFPLTVTSAQKNPTAFYLCASSITGLGGYTFGSGTRLTVV.

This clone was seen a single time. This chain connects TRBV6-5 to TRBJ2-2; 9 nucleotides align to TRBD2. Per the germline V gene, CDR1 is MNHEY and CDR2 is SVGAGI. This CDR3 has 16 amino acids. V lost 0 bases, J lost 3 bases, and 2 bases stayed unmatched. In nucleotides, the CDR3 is TGTGCCAGCAGTTACTCGGGCGGGGGGGACACCGGGGAGCTGTTTTTT. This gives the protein CASSYSGGGDTGELFF.